The 22 T cell receptor beta chains below come from one sample, sequenced in a study of cytomegalovirus exposure and HLA in healthy donors. With 60 Vbeta and 13 Jbeta primers, the PCR was carried out. This table comes from immunoSEQ multiplex PCR, and its TCRdb copy is limited to in-frame clones, with some not included. The data show about 180,000 clones, more than 65% seen once. Sequenced material: PBMCs. The receptors derive from a girl aged 2-10 years in good health and CMV-seropositive.

V gene TRBV28 combines with J gene TRBJ2-4; possibly TRBD1 for D (5 bases). Looked up from germline, CDR1 is MDHEN and CDR2 is SYDVKM. The CDR3 length is 15 residues. The germline V and J ends were trimmed by 5 bases and 3 bases, with 14 bases remaining between them. CDR3 coding DNA: TGTGCCAGCAGTGTTCAGGGTACCGGCAAAAACATTCAGTACTTC. It is translated as CASSVQGTGKNIQYF.

The J gene is TRBJ2-7, the V gene TRBV6-1; a weak D match, TRBD1 (5 bases). Germline lookup yields CDR1 MNHNS and CDR2 SASEGT. The V end was cut by 7 bases, the J end by 2 bases, with 18 bases between. This CDR3 spans 15 amino acids. CDR3 amino acids: CASKIQDQRAYEQYF. The CDR3 nucleotides are TGTGCCAGCAAGATACAGGACCAAAGGGCCTACGAGCAGTACTTC.

The gene calls are TRBV30 and TRBJ2-5, with TRBD1 matching over 8 bases. Germline V gene data show CDR1 as GTSNPN and CDR2 as SVGIG (reference sequence). This CDR3 is 15 amino acids long. Unmatched junction bases numbered 7, after V lost 3 bases and J lost 1 base. The CDR3 spells CAWSQNTGGQETQYF. CDR3 bases: TGTGCCTGGAGCCAGAATACAGGGGGCCAAGAGACCCAGTACTTC.

The chain carries TRBV19 and TRBJ1-2, with D possibly matching TRBD1 (5 bases). CDR3 size: 20 residues. V shed 3 bases and J shed 8 bases, with 34 bases lying between them. Per the germline V gene, CDR1 is LNHDA and CDR2 is SQIVND (reference sequence). The CDR3 loop reads CASSILHGGLLRGTDEGYTF. For the CDR3, the DNA is TGTGCCAGTAGTATCCTACACGGGGGTCTTTTGAGGGGAACTGATGAGGGCTACACCTTC.

V usage is TRBV7-9 and J usage is TRBJ2-7; 7 bases fit TRBD2. The ends lost 4 bases at V and 7 bases at J; junction bases unmatched: 10. CDR3 length: 14 amino acids. Germline values: CDR1 SEHNR, CDR2 FQNEAQ (reference sequence). The CDR3 is CASSWDVAGDEQYF. Written as DNA, the CDR3 is TGTGCCAGCAGCTGGGACGTGGCGGGGGATGAGCAGTACTTC.

The chain carries TRBV6-5 and TRBJ2-1, with a weak D call TRBD2 (6 bases). V lost 8 bases and J 4 bases, leaving 12 bases between the germline ends. Germline V gives CDR1 MNHEY, CDR2 SVGAGI. The CDR3 sequence is 13 residues long. The CDR3 nucleotides are TGTGCCAGCGGGGAGGCAACGTACAATGAGCAGTTCTTC. Its protein is CASGEATYNEQFF.

This rearrangement joins TRBV5-1 to TRBJ1-2; D is possibly TRBD1 (6 bases). CDR3 size: 15 residues. Looked up from germline, CDR1 is SGHRS and CDR2 is YFSETQ. V was cut by 0 bases and J by 4 bases, with 13 bases left in between. This chain's CDR3 is CASSLDNGQIYGYTF. The CDR3 nucleotides are TGCGCCAGCAGCTTGGACAACGGACAGATCTATGGCTACACCTTC.

The chain links TRBV7-2 to TRBJ2-1, with 8 bases lining up with TRBD2. CDR1 is SGHTA, CDR2 FQGNSA, per germline. J lost 4 bases, V lost 1 base, and 6 bases had no gene match. The CDR3 length is 16 residues. The chain's CDR3 is CASSLDRASGYNEQFF. The CDR3 bases are TGTGCCAGCAGCTTAGACCGGGCTAGCGGGTACAATGAGCAGTTCTTC.

To note about this clone: This specimen includes other DNA sequences encoding the same CDR3. This rearrangement joins TRBV4-1 to TRBJ2-1, with 11 positions matching TRBD2. J was trimmed by 4 bases and V by 2 bases; bases with no gene match: 4. The CDR3 spans 16 residues. Germline V gives CDR1 MGHRA, CDR2 YSYEKL. The CDR3 reads CASSQLGLAGYNEQFF. CDR3 DNA: TGCGCCAGCAGCCAACTAGGACTAGCGGGTTACAATGAGCAGTTCTTC.

This rearrangement joins TRBV15 to TRBJ1-1, with 9 nucleotides matching TRBD1. CDR1 and CDR2 (germline): LNHNV, YYDKDF (reference sequence). This CDR3 contains 17 residues. V dropped 2 bases and J dropped 5; count of bases not matched to a gene: 12. The CDR3 DNA follows: TGTGCCACCAGCAGACGGTCGGTAATGACAGGGGGGACTGAAGCTTTCTTT. As protein: CATSRRSVMTGGTEAFF. The full variable domain, rest sourced from reference TRBV15 and TRBJ1-1, is DAMVIQNPRYQVTQFGKPVTLSCSQTLNHNVMYWYQQKSSQAPKLLFHYYDKDFNNEADTPDNFQSRRPNTSFCFLDIRSPGLGDTAMYLCATSRRSVMTGGTEAFFGQGTRLTVV.

The chain carries TRBV11-2 and TRBJ2-1; 8 bases match TRBD2. The CDR3 spans 18 residues. Germline V gene sequence: CDR1 SGHAT, CDR2 FQNNGV. J lost 2 bases, V lost 0 bases, and 9 bases had no gene match. Here the CDR3 reads CASSLDPASGSPYNEQFF. The CDR3 DNA follows: TGTGCCAGCAGCTTAGATCCGGCGAGCGGGAGTCCCTACAATGAGCAGTTCTTC. Using reference TRBV11-2 and TRBJ2-1 for the parts outside the CDR3, the full variable domain is EAGVAQSPRYKIIEKRQSVAFWCNPISGHATLYWYQQILGQGPKLLIQFQNNGVVDDSQLPKDRFSAERLKGVDSTLKIQPAKLEDSAVYLCASSLDPASGSPYNEQFFGPGTRLTVL.

A single count supports this clone. The V and J genes are TRBV10-3 and TRBJ2-3; D is uncertain. Trimming shortened V by 6 bases and J by 0 bases, and 7 bases separated the two germline ends. CDR1 is ENHRY, CDR2 SYGVKD, per germline. This CDR3 has 13 amino acids. The CDR3 bases are TGTGCCATCAGCCCCTACAGCACAGATACGCAGTATTTT. Translating gives CAISPYSTDTQYF.

This clone was counted a few times. The chain employs TRBV6-1 and TRBJ1-1, with D maybe TRBD1 (5 bases). The CDR3 is 14 residues long. Trimming took 7 bases from V and 3 from J, leaving 15 bases between them. Germline values: CDR1 MNHNS, CDR2 SASEGT. The CDR3 nucleotides read TGTGCCAGCAATACCCAGGGTCTGGACACTGAAGCTTTCTTT. Translating it yields CASNTQGLDTEAFF.

V gene TRBV27 combines with J gene TRBJ1-1, with D hard to call. The CDR3 runs to 15 residues. With 8 bases removed from V and 7 bases from J, the gap between germline ends came to 23 bases. In germline, CDR1 is MNHEY, CDR2 SMNVEV (reference sequence). The CDR3 region is CASVIPWATSYEAFF. As DNA, the CDR3 is TGTGCCAGCGTTATACCCTGGGCCACAAGCTATGAAGCTTTCTTT.

The V and J genes are TRBV9 and TRBJ1-3, with TRBD1 matching 7 bases. V trimming: 4 bases; J trimming: 3 bases; junction bases outside the gene matches: 16. Looked up from germline, CDR1 is SGDLS and CDR2 is YYNGEE. CDR3 length equals 18 residues. CDR3 bases: TGTGCCAGCAGCTTCCGGGACAGCCTAGTGTGGGATGGAAACACCATATATTTT. Residues: CASSFRDSLVWDGNTIYF. Looking up the rest from reference TRBV9 and TRBJ1-3 gives the full variable domain: DSGVTQTPKHLITATGQRVTLRCSPRSGDLSVYWYQQSLDQGLQFLIQYYNGEERAKGNILERFSAQQFPDLHSELNLSSLELGDSALYFCASSFRDSLVWDGNTIYFGEGSWLTVV.

The rearrangement joins TRBV10-2 to TRBJ2-5; D is possibly TRBD1 (5 bases). The CDR3 extends over 13 amino acids. Germline V gene sequence: CDR1 WSHSY, CDR2 SAAADI. V lost 8 bases and J 5 bases, leaving 15 bases between the germline ends. CDR3 DNA sequence: TGCGCCAGCGGGGCAAGGGTCGCGGAGACCCAGTACTTC. Protein product: CASGARVAETQYF.

This chain connects TRBV23-1 to TRBJ1-1; D ambiguous. TRBV23-1 is an ORF, and what it does is uncertain. This CDR3 is built from 15 residues. V lost 4 bases and J 4 bases, leaving 16 bases between the germline ends. The CDR3 is CASSRRRMNCTEAFF. The CDR3 DNA reads TGCGCCAGCAGTCGACGGCGGATGAACTGCACTGAAGCTTTCTTT.

The rearrangement joins TRBV7-9 to TRBJ2-1; no clear D. The CDR3 has 16 amino acids. The ends were cut back, 4 bases at V and 4 bases at J, with 17 bases in the middle. Looked up from germline, CDR1 is SEHNR and CDR2 is FQNEAQ (reference sequence). The chain's CDR3 is CASSSTEPSAYNEQFF. For the CDR3, the DNA is TGTGCCAGCAGCTCAACCGAACCCTCCGCGTACAATGAGCAGTTCTTC.

The table lists this clone with a count of one. The chain couples TRBV6-1 to TRBJ1-5; the D is unclear. V was trimmed by 2 bases and J by 2 bases, leaving 13 bases between them. CDR1 is MNHNS, CDR2 SASEGT, per germline. CDR3 length: 16 residues. The DNA for the CDR3 is TGTGCCAGCAGTGAAAACATCAGGCGGGGCAATCAGCCCCAGCATTTT. This sequence encodes CASSENIRRGNQPQHF.

This rearrangement joins TRBV11-2 to TRBJ1-1; 7 bases map to TRBD1. This CDR3 region has 15 residues. Per germline, CDR1 SGHAT and CDR2 FQNNGV. The V and J ends lost 1 base and 1 base, in that order; junction bases with no gene match: 3. DNA for the CDR3: TGTGCCAGCAGCTTAGCTCACAGGGGGAACACTGAAGCTTTCTTT. It is translated as CASSLAHRGNTEAFF.

The V and J genes are TRBV25-1 and TRBJ2-7, with 11 bases identical to TRBD2. The germline V gene has CDR1 MGHDK and CDR2 SYGVNS. Germline trimming cut 4 bases from V and 0 bases from J; bases unmatched to any gene: 8. This CDR3 contains 17 residues. The CDR3 loop is CASSATGTSGNSYEQYF. The CDR3 DNA is TGTGCCAGCAGTGCAACCGGGACTAGCGGCAACTCCTACGAGCAGTACTTC.

The chain links TRBV5-4 to TRBJ1-1; tentative D call: TRBD1 (6 bases). CDR1 is SGHNT, CDR2 YYREEE, per germline (reference sequence). The CDR3 has 14 residues. The ends were cut back, 5 bases at V and 0 bases at J, with 11 bases in the middle. CDR3 protein: CASSLGQMNTEAFF. In DNA, the CDR3 is TGTGCCAGCAGTCTCGGACAGATGAACACTGAAGCTTTCTTT.